This record concerns one TCR beta chain sequence. Its antigen remains unidentified. Germline-derived CDR1 and CDR2 are LGHNA and YSLEER. V lost 0 bases and J lost 5, with 13 bases in between. The CDR3 has 15 residues. The data belong to a study of T cell responses to AZD1222 COVID-19 vaccine. Study observations and caveats: A mostly white British donor set with more females was recruited, and clonal diversity was possibly underestimated.

Profiled with immunoSEQ multiplex PCR; TCRdb holds only in-frame clones, not every one. The repertoire holds some 80,000 clones, approximately 91% seen once, with approximately 5.4% in the top ten. The receptor's source is an adult in good health. The sample consisted of peripheral blood, taken on day 0 of MenACWY control vaccination. This chain links TRBV4-3 with TRBJ2-5; D tentatively reads TRBD1 or TRBD2 (5 bases each). CDR3 residues: CASSQDRGYFETQYF. DNA for the CDR3: TGCGCCAGCAGCCAAGATCGGGGCTATTTTGAGACCCAGTACTTC.